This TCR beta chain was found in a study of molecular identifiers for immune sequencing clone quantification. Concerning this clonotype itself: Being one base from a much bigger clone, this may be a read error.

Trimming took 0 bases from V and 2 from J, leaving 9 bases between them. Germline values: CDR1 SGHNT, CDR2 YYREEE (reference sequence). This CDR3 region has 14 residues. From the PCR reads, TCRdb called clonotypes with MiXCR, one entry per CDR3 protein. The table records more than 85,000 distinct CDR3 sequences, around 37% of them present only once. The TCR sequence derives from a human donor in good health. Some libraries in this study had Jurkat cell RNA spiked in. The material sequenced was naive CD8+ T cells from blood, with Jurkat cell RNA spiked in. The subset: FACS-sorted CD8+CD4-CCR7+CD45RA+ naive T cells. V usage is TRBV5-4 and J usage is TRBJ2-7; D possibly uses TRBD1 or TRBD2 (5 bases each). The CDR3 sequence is CASSLDGTPYEQYF. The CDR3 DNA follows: TGTGCCAGCAGCTTGGACGGGACCCCCTACGAGCAGTACTTC.